One and the same sample provided the 4 T cell receptor beta chains below, sequenced in a study of radiotherapy plus CTLA-4 blockade in lung cancer. Profiling relied on immunoSEQ multiplex PCR, and the TCRdb table lists in-frame clones only, not all of them. The table records roughly 90,000 clones, around 80% of them present only once. Source: peripheral blood, taken from a patient treated with radiotherapy plus ipilimumab. These receptors were obtained from a human donor with non-small cell lung cancer that progressed on radiotherapy plus ipilimumab.

On this clone: At one end the junction does not follow the germline gene, possibly because of a read error. The chain joins TRBV7-7 to TRBJ2-2; a possible D gene is TRBD1 (6 bases). The CDR3 totals 16 residues. Germline V gives CDR1 SSHAT, CDR2 FNYEAQ (reference sequence). The CDR3 is CASSSPTDSDTGELFF. The CDR3 DNA reads TGTGCTAGCAGCTCTCCCACGGACAGTGACACCGGGGAGCTGTTTTTT.

In this sample, this clone turned up a few times. This chain uses TRBV28 with TRBJ2-3, with TRBD2 matching 10 bases. CDR3 length equals 15 residues. V gave up 3 bases and J gave up 4 bases; unmatched junction bases: 4. The V gene's germline CDR1 is MDHEN and CDR2 SYDVKM. The CDR3 loop reads CASSLLAGVADTQYF. DNA of the CDR3: TGTGCCAGCAGTTTGCTAGCGGGAGTGGCAGATACGCAGTATTTT. The variable domain in full, completed from reference TRBV28 and TRBJ2-3, reads DVKVTQSSRYLVKRTGEKVFLECVQDMDHENMFWYRQDPGLGLRLIYFSYDVKMKEKGDIPEGYSVSREKKERFSLILESASTNQTSMYLCASSLLAGVADTQYFGPGTRLTVL.

This clone came up a few times. The chain employs TRBV19 and TRBJ1-2; D is possibly TRBD1 (5 bases). The germline CDR1 and CDR2 sequences are LNHDA and SQIVND (reference sequence). CDR3 length: 12 amino acids. The ends were cut back, 9 bases at V and 7 bases at J, with 15 bases in the middle. Written as DNA, the CDR3 is TGTGCCAGCGAATGGGGCGCGAGTGGCTACACCTTC. Translating it yields CASEWGASGYTF. The full variable domain, in which reference TRBV19 and TRBJ1-2 provide the parts outside the CDR3, is DGGITQSPKYLFRKEGQNVTLSCEQNLNHDAMYWYRQDPGQGLRLIYYSQIVNDFQKGDIAEGYSVSREKKESFPLTVTSAQKNPTAFYLCASEWGASGYTFGSGTRLTVV.

The chain carries TRBV10-3 and TRBJ2-3; the D gene is possibly TRBD2 (5 bases). Germline loops: CDR1 ENHRY, CDR2 SYGVKD. The ends were cut back, 6 bases at V and 6 bases at J, with 10 bases in the middle. The CDR3 spans 12 residues. In nucleotides, the CDR3 is TGTGCCATCAGGGACTTAGCGGATACGCAGTATTTT. Protein sequence: CAIRDLADTQYF.